This record covers a single TCR beta chain. Its antigen is unknown. This sample is drawn from a study of neoadjuvant anti-PD-1 for oral cavity cancer. Study summary: Around day 43, patients without progression received a fourth nivolumab dose before surgery. Study-wide results and limits: Expansion of preexisting intratumoral clones was suggested to aid response. TCR analyses covered only a few patients per response group.

Time point defined: after neoadjuvant nivolumab, at surgical resection. Stage II-IVA oral cavity squamous cell carcinoma was new and untreated by systemic or radiation therapy. Sequencing used immunoSEQ multiplex PCR; TCRdb keeps in-frame clones, though not all of them. Of roughly 2,000 clones detected, roughly 60% appear once; the ten largest clones hold approximately 15%. The CDR3 totals 16 residues. The germline V gene encodes CDR1 SGHTA and CDR2 FQGTGA. V lost 5 bases and J lost 5; bases outside the gene matches: 12. The chain combines TRBV7-3 with TRBJ2-1, with TRBD2 matching 7 bases. The clonotype was recovered from a person between 40 and 85 years old with oral cavity squamous cell carcinoma. The sample consisted of tumor tissue, taken after nivolumab (anti-PD-1) treatment. CDR3: CASSPGGGSGHNEQFF. As DNA, the CDR3 is TGTGCCAGCAGCCCCGGCGGCGGGAGTGGCCACAATGAGCAGTTCTTC.